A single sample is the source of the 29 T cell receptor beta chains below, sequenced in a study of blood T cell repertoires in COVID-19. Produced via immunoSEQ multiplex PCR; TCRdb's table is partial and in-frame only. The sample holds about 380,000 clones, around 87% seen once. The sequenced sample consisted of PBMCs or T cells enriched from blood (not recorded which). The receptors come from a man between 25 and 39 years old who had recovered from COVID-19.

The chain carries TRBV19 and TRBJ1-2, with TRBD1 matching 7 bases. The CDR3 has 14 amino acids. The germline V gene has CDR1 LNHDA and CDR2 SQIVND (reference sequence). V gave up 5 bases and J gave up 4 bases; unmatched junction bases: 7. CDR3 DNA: TGTGCCAGTAGTGCCCCCGGGACAGCCTATGGCTACACCTTC. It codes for CASSAPGTAYGYTF. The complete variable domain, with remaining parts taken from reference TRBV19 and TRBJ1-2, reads DGGITQSPKYLFRKEGQNVTLSCEQNLNHDAMYWYRQDPGQGLRLIYYSQIVNDFQKGDIAEGYSVSREKKESFPLTVTSAQKNPTAFYLCASSAPGTAYGYTFGSGTRLTVV.

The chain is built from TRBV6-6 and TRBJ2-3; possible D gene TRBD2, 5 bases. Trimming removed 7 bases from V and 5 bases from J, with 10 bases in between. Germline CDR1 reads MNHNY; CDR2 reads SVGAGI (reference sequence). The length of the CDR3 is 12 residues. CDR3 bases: TGTGCCAGCACCCTCCGGGGAGATACGCAGTATTTT. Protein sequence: CASTLRGDTQYF.

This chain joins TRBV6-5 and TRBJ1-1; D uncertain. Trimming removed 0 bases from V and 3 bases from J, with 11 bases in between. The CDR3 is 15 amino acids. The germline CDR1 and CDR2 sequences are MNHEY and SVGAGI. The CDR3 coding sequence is TGTGCCAGCAGTTACTCGTATGGACTGGACACTGAAGCTTTCTTT. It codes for CASSYSYGLDTEAFF.

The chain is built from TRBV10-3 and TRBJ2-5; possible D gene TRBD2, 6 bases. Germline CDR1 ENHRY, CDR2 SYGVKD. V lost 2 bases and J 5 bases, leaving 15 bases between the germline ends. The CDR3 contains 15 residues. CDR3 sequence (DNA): TGTGCCATCAGTGAGGGGGAGGTTCTGCGGGAGACCCAGTACTTC. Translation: CAISEGEVLRETQYF.

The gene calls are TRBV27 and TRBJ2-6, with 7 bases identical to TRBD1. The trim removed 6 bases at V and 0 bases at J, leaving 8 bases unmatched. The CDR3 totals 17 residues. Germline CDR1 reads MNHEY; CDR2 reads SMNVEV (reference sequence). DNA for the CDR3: TGTGCCAGCAGATCAGGACAGGCCGGCTCTGGGGCCAACGTCCTGACTTTC. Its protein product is CASRSGQAGSGANVLTF. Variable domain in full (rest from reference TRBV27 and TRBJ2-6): EAQVTQNPRYLITVTGKKLTVTCSQNMNHEYMSWYRQDPGLGLRQIYYSMNVEVTDKGDVPEGYKVSRKEKRNFPLILESPSPNQTSLYFCASRSGQAGSGANVLTFGAGSRLTVL.

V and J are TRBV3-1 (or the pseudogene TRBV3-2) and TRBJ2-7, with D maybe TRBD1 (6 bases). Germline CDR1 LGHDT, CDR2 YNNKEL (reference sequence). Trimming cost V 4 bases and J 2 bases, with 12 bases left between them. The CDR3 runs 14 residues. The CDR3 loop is CASSPRDTAYEQYF. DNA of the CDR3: TGTGCCAGCAGCCCGAGGGACACAGCCTACGAGCAGTACTTC.

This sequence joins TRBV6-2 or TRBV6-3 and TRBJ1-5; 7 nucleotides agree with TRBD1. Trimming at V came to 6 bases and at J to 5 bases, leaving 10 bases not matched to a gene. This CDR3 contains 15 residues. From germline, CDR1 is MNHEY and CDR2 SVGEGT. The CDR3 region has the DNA TGTGCCAGCAGCACTGACAGGGTTTTGGATCAGCCCCAGCATTTT. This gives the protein CASSTDRVLDQPQHF.

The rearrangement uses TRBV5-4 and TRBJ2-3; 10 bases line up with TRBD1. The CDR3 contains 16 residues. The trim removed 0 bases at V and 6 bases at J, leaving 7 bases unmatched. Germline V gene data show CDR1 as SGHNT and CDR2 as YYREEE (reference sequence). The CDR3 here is CASSLDGTGVGDTQYF. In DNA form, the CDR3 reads TGTGCCAGCAGCTTGGACGGGACAGGGGTGGGGGATACGCAGTATTTT.

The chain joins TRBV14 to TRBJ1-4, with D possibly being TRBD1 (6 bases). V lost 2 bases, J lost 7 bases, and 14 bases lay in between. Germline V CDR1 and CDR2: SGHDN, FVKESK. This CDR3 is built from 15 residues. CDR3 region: CASSQSVGAGEKLFF. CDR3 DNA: TGTGCCAGCAGCCAATCCGTGGGGGCTGGTGAAAAACTGTTTTTT.

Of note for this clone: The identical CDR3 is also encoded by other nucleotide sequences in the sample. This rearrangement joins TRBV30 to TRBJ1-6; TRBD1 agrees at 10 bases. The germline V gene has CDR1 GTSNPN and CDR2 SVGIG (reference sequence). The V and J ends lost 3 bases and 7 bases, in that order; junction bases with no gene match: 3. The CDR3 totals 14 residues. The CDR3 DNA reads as TGTGCCTGGAGCCAGGGACAGGGGAATTCACCCCTCCACTTT. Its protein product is CAWSQGQGNSPLHF.

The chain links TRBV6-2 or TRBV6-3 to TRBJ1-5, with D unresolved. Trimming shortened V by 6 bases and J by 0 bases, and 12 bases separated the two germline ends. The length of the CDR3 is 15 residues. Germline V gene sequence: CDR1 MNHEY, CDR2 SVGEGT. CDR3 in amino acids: CASSFGRSSNQPQHF. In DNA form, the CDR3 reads TGTGCCAGCAGCTTCGGGAGGTCTAGCAATCAGCCCCAGCATTTT.

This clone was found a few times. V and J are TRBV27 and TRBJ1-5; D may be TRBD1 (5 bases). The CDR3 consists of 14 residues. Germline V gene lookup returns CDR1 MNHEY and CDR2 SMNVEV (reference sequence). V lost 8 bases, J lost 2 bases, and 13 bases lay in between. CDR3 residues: CASAPGAGNQPQHF. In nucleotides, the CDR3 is TGTGCCAGCGCCCCTGGGGCTGGCAATCAGCCCCAGCATTTT.

The CDR3 reads CASSPSRGVYNSPLHF. CDR3 nucleotides: TGTGCCAGCTCACCAAGCAGGGGGGTATATAATTCACCCCTCCACTTT. V gene TRBV18 combines with J gene TRBJ1-6; 7 bases are a match to TRBD1. Germline V CDR1 and CDR2: KGHSH, LQKENI. The CDR3 totals 16 residues. Trimming at V came to 2 bases and at J to 4 bases, leaving 5 bases not matched to a gene.

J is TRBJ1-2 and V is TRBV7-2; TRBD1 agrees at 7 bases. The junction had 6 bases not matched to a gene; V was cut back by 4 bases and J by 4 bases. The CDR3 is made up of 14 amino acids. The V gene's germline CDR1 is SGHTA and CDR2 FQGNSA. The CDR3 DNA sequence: TGTGCCAGCAGCTCAAACAGGGGACTCTATGGCTACACCTTC. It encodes CASSSNRGLYGYTF.

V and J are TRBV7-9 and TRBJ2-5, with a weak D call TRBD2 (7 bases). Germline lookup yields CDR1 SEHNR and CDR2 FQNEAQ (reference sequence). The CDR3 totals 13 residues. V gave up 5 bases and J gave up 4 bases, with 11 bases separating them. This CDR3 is CASSARGAETQYF. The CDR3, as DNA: TGTGCCAGCAGCGCCCGGGGGGCAGAGACCCAGTACTTC.

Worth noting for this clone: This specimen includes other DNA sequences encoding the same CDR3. CDR3 coding DNA: TGTGCCAGCTCACCAGGACAAGACTATGGCTACACCTTC. Its protein is CASSPGQDYGYTF. This chain uses TRBV18 with TRBJ1-2; D perhaps matches TRBD1 (5 bases). Germline assignment: CDR1 KGHSH and CDR2 LQKENI. CDR3 length equals 13 residues. V lost 2 bases, J lost 3 bases, and 7 bases lay in between. Based on the CDR3 plus reference TRBV18 and TRBJ1-2, the full variable domain is NAGVMQNPRHLVRRRGQEARLRCSPMKGHSHVYWYRQLPEEGLKFMVYLQKENIIDESGMPKERFSAEFPKEGPSILRIQQVVRGDSAAYFCASSPGQDYGYTFGSGTRLTVV.

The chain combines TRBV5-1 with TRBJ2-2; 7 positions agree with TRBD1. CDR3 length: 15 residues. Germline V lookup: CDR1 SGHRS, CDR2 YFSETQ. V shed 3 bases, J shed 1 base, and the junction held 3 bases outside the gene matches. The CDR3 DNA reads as TGCGCCAGCAGCTCCGGGACAGAGAACACCGGGGAGCTGTTTTTT. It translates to CASSSGTENTGELFF. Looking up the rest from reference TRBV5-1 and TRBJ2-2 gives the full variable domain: KAGVTQTPRYLIKTRGQQVTLSCSPISGHRSVSWYQQTPGQGLQFLFEYFSETQRNKGNFPGRFSGRQFSNSRSEMNVSTLELGDSALYLCASSSGTENTGELFFGEGSRLTVL.

The CDR3 spells CASSIHQGGEQYF. The DNA of the CDR3 is TGTGCCAGTAGTATTCACCAGGGAGGCGAGCAGTACTTC. This chain uses TRBV19 with TRBJ2-7, with D maybe TRBD2 (6 bases). V lost 3 bases to trimming and J lost 6 bases, with 12 bases between them. Germline CDR1 LNHDA, CDR2 SQIVND (reference sequence). The CDR3 totals 13 residues. Drawing the rest from reference TRBV19 and TRBJ2-7, the complete variable domain is DGGITQSPKYLFRKEGQNVTLSCEQNLNHDAMYWYRQDPGQGLRLIYYSQIVNDFQKGDIAEGYSVSREKKESFPLTVTSAQKNPTAFYLCASSIHQGGEQYFGPGTRLTVT.

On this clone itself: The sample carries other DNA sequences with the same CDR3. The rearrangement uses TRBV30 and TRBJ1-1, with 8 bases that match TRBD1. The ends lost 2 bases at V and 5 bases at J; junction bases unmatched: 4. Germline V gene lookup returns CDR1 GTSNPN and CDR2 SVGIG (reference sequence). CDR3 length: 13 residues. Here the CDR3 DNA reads TGTGCCTGGAGTCGACAGGGGACGACTGAAGCTTTCTTT. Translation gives CAWSRQGTTEAFF.

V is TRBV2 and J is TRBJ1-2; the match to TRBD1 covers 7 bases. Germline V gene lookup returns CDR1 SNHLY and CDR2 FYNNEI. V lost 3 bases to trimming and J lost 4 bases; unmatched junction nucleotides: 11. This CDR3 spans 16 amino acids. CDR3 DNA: TGTGCCAGCAGTGATGGGACCGGGACAGCCTCCTATGGCTACACCTTC. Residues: CASSDGTGTASYGYTF. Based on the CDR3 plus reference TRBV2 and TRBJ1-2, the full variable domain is EPEVTQTPSHQVTQMGQEVILRCVPISNHLYFYWYRQILGQKVEFLVSFYNNEISEKSEIFDDQFSVERPDGSNFTLKIRSTKLEDSAMYFCASSDGTGTASYGYTFGSGTRLTVV.

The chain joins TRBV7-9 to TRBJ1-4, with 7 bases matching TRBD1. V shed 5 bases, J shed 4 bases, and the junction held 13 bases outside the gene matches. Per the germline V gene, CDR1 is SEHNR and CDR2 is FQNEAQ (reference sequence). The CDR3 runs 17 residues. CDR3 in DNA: TGTGCCAGCAGCGCCACCCCGGGACAGACAATTAATGAAAAACTGTTTTTT. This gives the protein CASSATPGQTINEKLFF.

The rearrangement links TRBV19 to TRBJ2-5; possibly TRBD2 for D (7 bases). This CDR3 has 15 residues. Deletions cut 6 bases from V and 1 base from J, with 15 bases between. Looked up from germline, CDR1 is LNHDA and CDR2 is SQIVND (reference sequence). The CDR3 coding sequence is TGTGCCAGTAGAAGGGGGGGGGCACTCCAAGAGACCCAGTACTTC. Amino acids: CASRRGGALQETQYF.

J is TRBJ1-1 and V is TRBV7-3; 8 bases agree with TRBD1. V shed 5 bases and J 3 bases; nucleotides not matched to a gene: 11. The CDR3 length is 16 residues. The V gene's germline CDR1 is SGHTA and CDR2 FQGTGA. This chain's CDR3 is CASSPLTRTGHTEAFF. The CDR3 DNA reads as TGTGCCAGCAGCCCACTGACTCGGACAGGGCACACTGAAGCTTTCTTT.

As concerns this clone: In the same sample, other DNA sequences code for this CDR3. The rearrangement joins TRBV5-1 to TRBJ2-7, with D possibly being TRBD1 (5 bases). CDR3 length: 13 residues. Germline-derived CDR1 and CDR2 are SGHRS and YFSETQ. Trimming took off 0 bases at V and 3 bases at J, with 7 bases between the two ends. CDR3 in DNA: TGCGCCAGCAGCTTGGCCCAGGGCTACGAGCAGTACTTC. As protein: CASSLAQGYEQYF.

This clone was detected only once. The CDR3 DNA follows: TGTGCCAGCAGCCAGGGGGGGAACGGTTTTGGCTACACCTTC. Its protein is CASSQGGNGFGYTF. The V gene is TRBV3-1 (or the pseudogene TRBV3-2), the J gene TRBJ1-2, with D tentatively TRBD1 (5 bases). This CDR3 has 14 amino acids. Trimming stripped 3 bases from V and 7 bases from J, with 15 bases between. The germline gives CDR1 LGHDT, CDR2 YNNKEL (reference sequence).

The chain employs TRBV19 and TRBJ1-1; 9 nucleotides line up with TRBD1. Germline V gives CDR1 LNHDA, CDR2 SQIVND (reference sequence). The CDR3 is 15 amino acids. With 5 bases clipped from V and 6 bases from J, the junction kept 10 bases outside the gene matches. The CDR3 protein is CASSGWTGVGAEAFF. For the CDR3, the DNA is TGTGCCAGTAGTGGGTGGACAGGGGTAGGAGCTGAAGCTTTCTTT.

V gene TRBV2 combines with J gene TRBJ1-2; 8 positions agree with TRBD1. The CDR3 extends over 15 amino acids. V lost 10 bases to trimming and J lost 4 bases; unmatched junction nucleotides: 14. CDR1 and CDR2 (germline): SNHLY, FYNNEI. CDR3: CATGQGGPSPYGYTF. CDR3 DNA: TGTGCCACCGGACAGGGAGGTCCGAGCCCCTATGGCTACACCTTC.

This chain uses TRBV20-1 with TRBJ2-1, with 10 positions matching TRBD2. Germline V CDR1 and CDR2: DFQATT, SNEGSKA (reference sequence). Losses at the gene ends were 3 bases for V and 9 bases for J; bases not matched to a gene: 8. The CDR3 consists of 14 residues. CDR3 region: CSASDSGGTGEQFF. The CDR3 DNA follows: TGCAGTGCTAGTGATAGCGGGGGGACGGGTGAGCAGTTCTTC.

The CDR3 coding sequence is TGCGCCAGCAGCTTGGTTGGGACAGGGGGCGCCTACAATGAGCAGTTCTTC. Residues: CASSLVGTGGAYNEQFF. The genes are TRBV5-1 and TRBJ2-1, with 12 positions matching TRBD1. V shed 0 bases and J 2 bases; nucleotides not matched to a gene: 3. The CDR3 contains 17 residues. Germline V gene data show CDR1 as SGHRS and CDR2 as YFSETQ.